The source of this TCR beta chain is a study of blood T cell repertoires in COVID-19. As for the study in general: The United States, Italy and Spain supplied acute and convalescent COVID-19 samples. PBMCs, B-cell-depleted T cells, or T cells were the source of the cDNA or gDNA that made up the material.

In the source study's methods: Reference gene primers were amplified, and this amplification served to estimate nucleated cell counts. Clones were sequenced by immunoSEQ multiplex PCR, and TCRdb holds only the in-frame ones, with some missing. V, J and clone size derive from that table, while D and trimming were established from the DNA sequence. This table holds roughly 59,000 clones, over 75% found once. The germline CDR1 and CDR2 sequences are MDHEN and SYDVKM. Trimming removed 4 bases from V and 7 bases from J; junction bases left unmatched: 9. This CDR3 comprises 15 residues. The chain links TRBV28 to TRBJ2-1; 8 positions agree with TRBD1. This clonotype was obtained from a human donor in a cohort sampled during active COVID-19. Sequenced: peripheral blood. For the CDR3, the DNA is TGTGCCAGCAGTTCAACCGGACAGGGAAGGAATGAGCAGTTCTTC. It yields the protein CASSSTGQGRNEQFF.